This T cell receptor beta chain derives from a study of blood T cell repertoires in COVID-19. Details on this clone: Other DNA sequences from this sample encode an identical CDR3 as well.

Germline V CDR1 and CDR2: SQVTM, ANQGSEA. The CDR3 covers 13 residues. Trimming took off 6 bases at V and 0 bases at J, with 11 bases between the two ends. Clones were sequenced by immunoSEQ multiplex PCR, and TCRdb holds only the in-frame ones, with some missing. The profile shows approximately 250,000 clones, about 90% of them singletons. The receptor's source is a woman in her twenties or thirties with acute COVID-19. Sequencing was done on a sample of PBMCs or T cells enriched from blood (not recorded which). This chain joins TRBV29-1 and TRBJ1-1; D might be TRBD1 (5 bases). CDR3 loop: CSVRGRMNTEAFF. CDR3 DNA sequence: TGCAGCGTGCGGGGACGCATGAACACTGAAGCTTTCTTT. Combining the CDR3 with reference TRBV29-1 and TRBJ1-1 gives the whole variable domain SAVISQKPSRDICQRGTSLTIQCQVDSQVTMMFWYRQQPGQSLTLIATANQGSEATYESGFVIDKFPISRPNLTFSTLTVSNMSPEDSSIYLCSVRGRMNTEAFFGQGTRLTVV.